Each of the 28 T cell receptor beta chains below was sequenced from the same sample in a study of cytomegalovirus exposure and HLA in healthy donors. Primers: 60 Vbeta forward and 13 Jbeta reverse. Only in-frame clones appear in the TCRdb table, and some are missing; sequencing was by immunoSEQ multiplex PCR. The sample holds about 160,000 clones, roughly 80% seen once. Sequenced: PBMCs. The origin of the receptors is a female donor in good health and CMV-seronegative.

CDR3 residues: CASSVVRRENANEQFF. The CDR3 DNA reads as TGTGCCAGCAGTGTAGTACGGCGGGAGAATGCCAATGAGCAGTTCTTC. The chain employs TRBV6-1 and TRBJ2-1; 7 bases are shared with TRBD2. The CDR3 contains 16 residues. V gave up 4 bases and J gave up 6 bases; unmatched junction bases: 12. From germline, CDR1 is MNHNS and CDR2 SASEGT.

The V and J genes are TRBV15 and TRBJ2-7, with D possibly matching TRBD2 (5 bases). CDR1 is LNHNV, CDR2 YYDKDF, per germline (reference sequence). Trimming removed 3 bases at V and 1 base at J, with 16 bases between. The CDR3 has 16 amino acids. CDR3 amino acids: CATSSARADHSYEQYF. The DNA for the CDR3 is TGTGCCACCAGCAGCGCGAGAGCGGATCATTCCTACGAGCAGTACTTC.

The CDR3 DNA reads as TGTGCCAGCAGTTACGCCGTTGGGGGGACTGAAGCTTTCTTT. It is translated as CASSYAVGGTEAFF. The chain combines TRBV6-5 with TRBJ1-1, with D maybe TRBD1 (5 bases). The length of the CDR3 is 14 residues. Germline assignment: CDR1 MNHEY and CDR2 SVGAGI. Trimming took off 2 bases at V and 5 bases at J, with 12 bases between the two ends.

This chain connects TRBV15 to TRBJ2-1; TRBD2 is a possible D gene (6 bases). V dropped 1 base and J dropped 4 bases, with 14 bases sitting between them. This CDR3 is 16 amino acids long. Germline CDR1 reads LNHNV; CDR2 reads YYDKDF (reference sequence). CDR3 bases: TGTGCCACCAGCAGAGTGGGGCAGGGAGGATACAATGAGCAGTTCTTC. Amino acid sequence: CATSRVGQGGYNEQFF.

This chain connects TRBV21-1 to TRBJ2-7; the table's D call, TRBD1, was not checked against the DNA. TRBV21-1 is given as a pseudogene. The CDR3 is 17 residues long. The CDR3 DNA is TGTGCCAGCAGCAAAGCGCGGAGGACAGTCGGCTCCTACGAGCAGTACTTC. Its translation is CASSKARRTVGSYEQYF.

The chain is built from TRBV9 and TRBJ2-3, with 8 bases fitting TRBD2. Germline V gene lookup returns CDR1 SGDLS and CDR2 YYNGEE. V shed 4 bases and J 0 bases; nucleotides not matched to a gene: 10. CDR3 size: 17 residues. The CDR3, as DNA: TGTGCCAGCAGCACCCACGGGGGGGACCCCAGCACAGATACGCAGTATTTT. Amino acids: CASSTHGGDPSTDTQYF.

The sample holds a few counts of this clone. In DNA form, the CDR3 reads TGTGCCTGGAGTCGAGAAATTCGTCGCGGTGAGCAGTTCTTC. Translated: CAWSREIRRGEQFF. The chain employs TRBV30 and TRBJ2-1; D remains unclear. The CDR3 consists of 14 residues. V lost 2 bases to trimming and J lost 9 bases, with 17 bases between them. Germline V CDR1 and CDR2: GTSNPN, SVGIG (reference sequence).

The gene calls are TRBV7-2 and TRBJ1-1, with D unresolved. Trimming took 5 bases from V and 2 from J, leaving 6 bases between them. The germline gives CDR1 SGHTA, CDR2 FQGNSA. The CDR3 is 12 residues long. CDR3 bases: TGTGCCAGCAGCCCCTATAACACTGAAGCTTTCTTT. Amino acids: CASSPYNTEAFF.

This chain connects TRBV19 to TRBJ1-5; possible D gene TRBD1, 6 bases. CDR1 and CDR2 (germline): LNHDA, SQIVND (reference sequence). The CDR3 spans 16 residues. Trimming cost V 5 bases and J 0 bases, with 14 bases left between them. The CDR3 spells CASSPLTGNSNQPQHF. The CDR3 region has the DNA TGTGCCAGTAGTCCCCTCACAGGGAATAGCAATCAGCCCCAGCATTTT.

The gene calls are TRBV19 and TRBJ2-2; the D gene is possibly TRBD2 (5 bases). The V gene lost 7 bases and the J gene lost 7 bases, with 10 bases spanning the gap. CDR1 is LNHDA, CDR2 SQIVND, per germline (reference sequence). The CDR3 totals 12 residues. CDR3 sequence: CASTPRGGELFF. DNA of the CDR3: TGTGCCAGTACCCCACGGGGCGGGGAGCTGTTTTTT.

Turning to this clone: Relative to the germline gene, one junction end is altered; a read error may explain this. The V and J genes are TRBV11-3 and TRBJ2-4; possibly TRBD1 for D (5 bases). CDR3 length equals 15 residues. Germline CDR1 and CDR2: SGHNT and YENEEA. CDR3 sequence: CASSLGLRGCNSQYF. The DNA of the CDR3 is TGTGCCAGCAGCTTAGGTCTAAGGGGATGCAACAGTCAGTACTTC.

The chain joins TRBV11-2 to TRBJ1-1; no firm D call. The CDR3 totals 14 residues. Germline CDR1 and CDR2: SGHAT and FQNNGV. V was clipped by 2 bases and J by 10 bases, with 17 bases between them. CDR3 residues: CASSLSGRTLGAFF. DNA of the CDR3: TGTGCCAGCAGCTTATCGGGTAGAACACTGGGAGCTTTCTTT. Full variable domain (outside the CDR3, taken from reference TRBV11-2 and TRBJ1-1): EAGVAQSPRYKIIEKRQSVAFWCNPISGHATLYWYQQILGQGPKLLIQFQNNGVVDDSQLPKDRFSAERLKGVDSTLKIQPAKLEDSAVYLCASSLSGRTLGAFFGQGTRLTVV.

For the CDR3, the DNA is TGTGCCAGCAGCTTAGCGCCCATGGCAAATTCACCCCTCCACTTT. Amino acids: CASSLAPMANSPLHF. This chain joins TRBV7-6 and TRBJ1-6; D unclear. The CDR3 extends over 15 amino acids. The ends were cut back, 0 bases at V and 7 bases at J, with 10 bases in the middle. Germline values: CDR1 SGHVS, CDR2 FNYEAQ.

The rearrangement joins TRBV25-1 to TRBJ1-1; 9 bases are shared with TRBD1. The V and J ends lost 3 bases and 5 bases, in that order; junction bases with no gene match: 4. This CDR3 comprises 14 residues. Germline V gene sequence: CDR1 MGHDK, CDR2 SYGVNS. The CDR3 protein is CASSEGQGRTEAFF. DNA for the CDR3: TGTGCCAGCAGTGAGGGACAGGGAAGGACTGAAGCTTTCTTT. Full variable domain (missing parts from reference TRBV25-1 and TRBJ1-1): EADIYQTPRYLVIGTGKKITLECSQTMGHDKMYWYQQDPGMELHLIHYSYGVNSTEKGDLSSESTVSRIRTEHFPLTLESARPSHTSQYLCASSEGQGRTEAFFGQGTRLTVV.

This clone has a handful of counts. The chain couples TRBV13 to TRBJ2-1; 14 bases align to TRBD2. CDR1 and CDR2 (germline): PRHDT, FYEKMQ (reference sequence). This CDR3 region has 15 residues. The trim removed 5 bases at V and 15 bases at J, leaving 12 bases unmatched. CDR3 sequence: CASSPRGTSGSGWFF. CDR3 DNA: TGTGCCAGCAGCCCCCGAGGGACTAGCGGGAGTGGTTGGTTCTTC.

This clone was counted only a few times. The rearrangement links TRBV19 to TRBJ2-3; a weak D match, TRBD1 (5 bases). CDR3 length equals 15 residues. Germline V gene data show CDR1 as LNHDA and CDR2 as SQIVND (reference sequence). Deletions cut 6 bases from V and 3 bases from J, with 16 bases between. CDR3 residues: CASRDQGFKTDTQYF. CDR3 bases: TGTGCCAGTAGAGACCAGGGCTTTAAAACAGATACGCAGTATTTT.

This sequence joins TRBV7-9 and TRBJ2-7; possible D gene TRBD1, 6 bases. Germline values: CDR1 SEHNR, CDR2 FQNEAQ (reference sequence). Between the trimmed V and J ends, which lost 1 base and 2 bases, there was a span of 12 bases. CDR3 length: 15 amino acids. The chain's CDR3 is CASSLDWDIAYEQYF. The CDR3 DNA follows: TGTGCCAGCAGCTTAGATTGGGACATAGCCTACGAGCAGTACTTC.

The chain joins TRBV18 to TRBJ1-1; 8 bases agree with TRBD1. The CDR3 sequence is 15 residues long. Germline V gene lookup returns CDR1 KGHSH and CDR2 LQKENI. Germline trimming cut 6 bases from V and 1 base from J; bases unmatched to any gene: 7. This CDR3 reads CASSIQGGENTEAFF. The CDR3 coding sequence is TGTGCCAGCTCTATACAGGGGGGGGAGAACACTGAAGCTTTCTTT.

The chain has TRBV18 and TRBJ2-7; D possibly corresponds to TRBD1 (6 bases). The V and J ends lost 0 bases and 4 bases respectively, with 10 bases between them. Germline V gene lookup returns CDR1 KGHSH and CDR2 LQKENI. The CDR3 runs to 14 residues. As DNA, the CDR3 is TGTGCCAGCTCACCACCTAACAGGGAATACGAGCAGTACTTC. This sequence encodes CASSPPNREYEQYF.

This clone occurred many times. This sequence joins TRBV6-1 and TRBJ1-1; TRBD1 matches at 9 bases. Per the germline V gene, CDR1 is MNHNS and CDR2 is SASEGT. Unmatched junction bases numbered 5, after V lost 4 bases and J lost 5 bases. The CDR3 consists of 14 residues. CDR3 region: CASSGTGEFTEAFF. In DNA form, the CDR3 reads TGTGCCAGCAGTGGGACAGGGGAGTTTACTGAAGCTTTCTTT.

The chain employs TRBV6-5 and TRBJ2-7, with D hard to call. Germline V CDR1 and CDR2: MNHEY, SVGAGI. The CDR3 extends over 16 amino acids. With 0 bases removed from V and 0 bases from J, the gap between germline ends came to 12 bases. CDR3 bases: TGTGCCAGCAGTTACTCGATGAGACAACTCTCCTACGAGCAGTACTTC. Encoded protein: CASSYSMRQLSYEQYF.

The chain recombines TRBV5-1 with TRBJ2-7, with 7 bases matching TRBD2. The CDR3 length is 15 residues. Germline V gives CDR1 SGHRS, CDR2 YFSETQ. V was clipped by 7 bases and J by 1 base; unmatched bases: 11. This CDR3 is CASRVAGVLSYEQYF. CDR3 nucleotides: TGCGCCAGCCGGGTGGCGGGGGTCCTTTCCTACGAGCAGTACTTC.

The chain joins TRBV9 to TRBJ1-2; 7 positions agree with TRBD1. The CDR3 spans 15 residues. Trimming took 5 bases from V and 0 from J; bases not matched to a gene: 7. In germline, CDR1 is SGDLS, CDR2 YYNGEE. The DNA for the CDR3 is TGTGCCAGCAGTTCAGGGGGAACAACTAACTATGGCTACACCTTC. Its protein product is CASSSGGTTNYGYTF.

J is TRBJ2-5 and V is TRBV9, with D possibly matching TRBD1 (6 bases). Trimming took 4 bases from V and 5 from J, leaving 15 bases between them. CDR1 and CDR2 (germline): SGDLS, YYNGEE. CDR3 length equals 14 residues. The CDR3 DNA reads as TGTGCCAGCAGCACCACAGGGAGAGGGGAGACCCAGTACTTC. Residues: CASSTTGRGETQYF.

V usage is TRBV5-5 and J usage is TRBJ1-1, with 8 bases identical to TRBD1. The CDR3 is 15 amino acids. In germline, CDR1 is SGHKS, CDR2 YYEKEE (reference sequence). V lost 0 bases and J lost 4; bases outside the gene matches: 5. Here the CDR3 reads CASSLVQGAATEAFF. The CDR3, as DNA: TGTGCCAGCAGCTTGGTGCAGGGGGCGGCCACTGAAGCTTTCTTT.

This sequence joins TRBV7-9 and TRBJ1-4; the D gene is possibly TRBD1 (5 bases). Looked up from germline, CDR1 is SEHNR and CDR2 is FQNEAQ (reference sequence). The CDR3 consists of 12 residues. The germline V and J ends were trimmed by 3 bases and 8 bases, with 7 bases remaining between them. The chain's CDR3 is CASSLGGEKLFF. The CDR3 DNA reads TGTGCCAGCAGCTTGGGGGGGGAAAAACTGTTTTTT.

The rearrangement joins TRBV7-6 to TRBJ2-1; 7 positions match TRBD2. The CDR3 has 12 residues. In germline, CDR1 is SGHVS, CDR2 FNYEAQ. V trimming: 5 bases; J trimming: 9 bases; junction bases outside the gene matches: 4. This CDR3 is CASSPGGSEQFF. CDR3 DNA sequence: TGTGCCAGCAGCCCCGGGGGGTCTGAGCAGTTCTTC.

The CDR3 coding sequence is TGTGCCAGTAGTATAGGACAGGCCCTCTATGGCTACACCTTC. This sequence encodes CASSIGQALYGYTF. The chain combines TRBV19 with TRBJ1-2, with TRBD1 as a possible D gene (6 bases). The germline V gene has CDR1 LNHDA and CDR2 SQIVND (reference sequence). V lost 1 base and J lost 4, with 10 bases in between. The length of the CDR3 is 14 residues.